These 11 T cell receptor beta chains came from one sample sequenced in a study of chemoradiotherapy in HPV16-positive cancers. Using immunoSEQ multiplex PCR, the repertoire was profiled, and TCRdb retains in-frame clones only, with some absent. This table holds about 16,000 clones, just under 80% found once. Sampling took place from a patient who underwent chemoradiotherapy. The receptors were gathered from a human donor with HPV-associated anogenital cancer.

The CDR3 spells CASSPLGQAYGYTF. Written as DNA, the CDR3 is TGTGCCAGCAGTCCCCTGGGACAGGCGTATGGCTACACCTTC. This chain joins TRBV2 and TRBJ1-2; 8 nucleotides line up with TRBD1. The V segment lost 5 bases and the J segment 5 bases; nucleotides outside the gene matches: 7. Germline values: CDR1 SNHLY, CDR2 FYNNEI. The CDR3 is made up of 14 amino acids.

This chain uses TRBV7-2 with TRBJ1-6, with D perhaps TRBD1 (5 bases). Trimming took off 5 bases at V and 2 bases at J, with 13 bases between the two ends. The CDR3 length is 16 residues. Germline assignment: CDR1 SGHTA and CDR2 FQGNSA. The CDR3 reads CASSLMRGAYNSPLHF. CDR3 nucleotide sequence: TGTGCCAGCAGCCTCATGCGGGGGGCCTATAATTCACCCCTCCACTTT.

The table lists this clone with a few counts. The genes are TRBV4-2 and TRBJ1-5; no clear D gene. Trimming pared 0 bases from V and 0 bases from J, leaving 15 bases between. This CDR3 contains 18 residues. In germline, CDR1 is LGHNA, CDR2 YNFKEQ. Here the CDR3 DNA reads TGTGCCAGCAGCCAAGACCTTGTCCCGCCCTATAGCAATCAGCCCCAGCATTTT. The encoded protein is CASSQDLVPPYSNQPQHF.

This chain joins TRBV5-4 and TRBJ2-5; 11 nucleotides line up with TRBD1. Looked up from germline, CDR1 is SGHNT and CDR2 is YYREEE (reference sequence). V lost 3 bases, J lost 1 base, and 2 bases stayed unmatched. The CDR3 contains 15 residues. CDR3 DNA sequence: TGTGCCAGCAGCTCAGGGACAGGGGGCCAAGAGACCCAGTACTTC. It specifies CASSSGTGGQETQYF.

The CDR3 DNA reads TGTGCCAGCAGCCAAGAGAAGTGGGGACCCGCGAACACCGGGGAGCTGTTTTTT. It is translated as CASSQEKWGPANTGELFF. The rearrangement links TRBV14 to TRBJ2-2; D is tentatively TRBD1 or TRBD2 (5 bases each). This CDR3 is 18 amino acids long. Germline CDR1 is SGHDN and CDR2 is FVKESK. V was clipped by 0 bases and J by 0 bases, with 14 bases between them.

The chain joins TRBV5-6 to TRBJ2-7; TRBD1 might be the D (6 bases). The V end was cut by 3 bases, the J end by 1 base, with 14 bases between. The CDR3 is made up of 15 amino acids. CDR1 and CDR2 (germline): SGHDT, YYEEEE. CDR3 in DNA: TGTGCCAGCAGCTGGGAAGGGGGTCGTTCCTACGAGCAGTACTTC. This codes for CASSWEGGRSYEQYF.

The chain links TRBV28 to TRBJ1-6, with D possibly matching TRBD1 (5 bases). The V gene's germline CDR1 is MDHEN and CDR2 SYDVKM. CDR3 length equals 14 residues. V shed 9 bases and J shed 6 bases, with 15 bases lying between them. CDR3: CASMTGTINSPLHF. The CDR3 nucleotides read TGTGCCAGTATGACCGGGACGATTAATTCACCCCTCCACTTT.

V and J are TRBV6-5 and TRBJ1-1, with 7 bases identical to TRBD1. V lost 5 bases, J lost 5 bases, and 11 bases stayed unmatched. CDR1 is MNHEY and CDR2 is SVGAGI in the germline V gene. The CDR3 is 15 amino acids. The CDR3 loop is CASSKRQGVWTEAFF. The CDR3 DNA is TGTGCCAGCAGTAAGAGACAGGGAGTTTGGACTGAAGCTTTCTTT.

The rearrangement uses TRBV9 and TRBJ1-2; 9 bases fit TRBD1. Germline-derived CDR1 and CDR2 are SGDLS and YYNGEE. J lost 7 bases, V lost 0 bases, and 7 bases had no gene match. The CDR3 runs 15 residues. The CDR3 sequence is CASSVERTGVSGYTF. Here the CDR3 DNA reads TGTGCCAGCAGCGTAGAACGGACAGGGGTTAGTGGCTACACCTTC.

The genes are TRBV4-1 and TRBJ2-1; unclear D gene. The CDR3 extends over 13 amino acids. In germline, CDR1 is MGHRA, CDR2 YSYEKL. V lost 0 bases and J 4 bases, leaving 4 bases between the germline ends. The CDR3 loop is CASSQEAYNEQFF. In DNA form, the CDR3 reads TGCGCCAGCAGCCAAGAAGCATACAATGAGCAGTTCTTC.

The chain carries TRBV4-1 and TRBJ2-5; 13 nucleotides line up with TRBD2. Germline V gene lookup returns CDR1 MGHRA and CDR2 YSYEKL. Trimming removed 2 bases from V and 1 base from J; junction bases left unmatched: 1. The CDR3 contains 16 residues. CDR3 sequence (DNA): TGCGCCAGCAGCCAAAGGACTAGCGGGGGCCAAGAGACCCAGTACTTC. Its translation is CASSQRTSGGQETQYF.